This T cell receptor (beta chain) was found in a study of early stage breast cancer tumors. Regarding this clone: The antigen remains unidentified.

Repertoires were generated with immunoSEQ multiplex PCR, while TCRdb's copy carries only in-frame clones and drops some. The sample consists of 8,500 to 10,000 clones, 78% of them appearing once. V was pared by 6 bases and J by 2 bases, with 13 bases between. This CDR3 spans 14 amino acids. The germline V gene has CDR1 WNHNN and CDR2 SYGVQD (reference sequence). Findings and caveats of the study: Enriched TCRB sequences shared across patients were mostly commonly generated sequences.

The sequence derives from a person in their 40s with breast cancer. Material for sequencing was normal breast tissue next to the tumor. This sequence joins TRBV10-1 and TRBJ1-1, with D tentatively TRBD1 (6 bases). CDR3 residues: CASSPDRINTEAFF. The CDR3 DNA is TGCGCCAGCAGCCCCGACAGGATTAACACTGAAGCTTTCTTT.